This T cell receptor beta chain comes out of a study of blood T cell repertoires in COVID-19. Study-wide background: Spain, Italy and the United States supplied samples that represented acute and convalescent COVID-19. The cDNA or gDNA used as material had been derived from T cells, B-cell-depleted T cells, or PBMCs.

Original processing methods: Amplification with reference gene primers provided the estimates of nucleated cell counts. Profiled with immunoSEQ multiplex PCR; TCRdb holds only in-frame clones, not every one. D and trimming come from the DNA, and the V and J calls and clone size come from that table. Of around 100,000 clones listed, approximately 80% are singletons. Germline CDR1 and CDR2: MDHEN and SYDVKM. The CDR3 consists of 14 residues. V shed 6 bases, J shed 5 bases, and the junction held 4 bases outside the gene matches. The V call is TRBV28, the J call TRBJ2-2; 9 bases fit TRBD1. The sample was peripheral blood. The TCR comes from a man between 70 and 80 years old with active or convalescent COVID-19. CDR3: CASSSDRGTGELFF. CDR3 nucleotide sequence: TGTGCCAGCAGCTCCGACAGGGGGACCGGGGAGCTGTTTTTT. Drawing the rest from reference TRBV28 and TRBJ2-2, the complete variable domain is DVKVTQSSRYLVKRTGEKVFLECVQDMDHENMFWYRQDPGLGLRLIYFSYDVKMKEKGDIPEGYSVSREKKERFSLILESASTNQTSMYLCASSSDRGTGELFFGEGSRLTVL.